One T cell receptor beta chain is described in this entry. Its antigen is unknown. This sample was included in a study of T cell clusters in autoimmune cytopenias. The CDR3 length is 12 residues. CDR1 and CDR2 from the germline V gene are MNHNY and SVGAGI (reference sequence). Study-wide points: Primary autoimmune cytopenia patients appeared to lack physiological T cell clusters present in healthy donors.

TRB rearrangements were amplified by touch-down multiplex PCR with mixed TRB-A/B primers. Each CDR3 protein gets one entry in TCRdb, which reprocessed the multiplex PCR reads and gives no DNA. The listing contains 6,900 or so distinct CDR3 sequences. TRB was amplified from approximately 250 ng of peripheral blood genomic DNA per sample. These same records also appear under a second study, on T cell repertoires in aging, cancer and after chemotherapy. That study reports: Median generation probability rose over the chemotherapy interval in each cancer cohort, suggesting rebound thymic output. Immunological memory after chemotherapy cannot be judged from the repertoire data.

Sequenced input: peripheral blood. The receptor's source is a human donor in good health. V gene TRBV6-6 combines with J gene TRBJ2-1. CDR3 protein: CASSYSAGLEFF.